This T cell receptor beta chain was identified in a study of CD8+CD57+ T cells in acquired aplastic anemia. In patients chosen for sequencing, flow cytometry had shown CD8+CD57+ cell expansion. Researchers used genomic DNA as the template to profile TCR beta VDJ and CDR3. MiXCR, applied by TCRdb to the reads, yields one record per CDR3 protein. The data contain a few hundred thousand distinct CDR3 sequences, about half of them singletons. Germline V gene lookup returns CDR1 SGDLS and CDR2 YYNGEE. The CDR3 loop spans 14 amino acids. V was trimmed by 5 bases and J by 8 bases, leaving 19 bases between them.

The sequence was obtained from a human donor with aplastic anemia. The chain recombines TRBV9 with TRBJ1-2; D is unresolved. The sequencing input was sorted CD4+, CD8+, or CD8+CD57+ T cells (not recorded which) from PBMCs. For the CDR3, the DNA is TGTGCCAGCAGACCCAGTGGTTCTCGGGAGGGCTACACCTTC. Residues: CASRPSGSREGYTF.